This T cell receptor (beta chain) was captured by sequencing in a study of a mutant IDH1 vaccine in newly diagnosed glioma. Sample time point: week 47, end of study. Vaccine doses each comprised 300 ug of mutant IDH1 20-mer peptide, with topical imiquimod. Patients in the study were vaccinated eight times, receiving shots in weeks 1, 3, 5, 7, 11, 15, 19 and 23. Points on this clone: What it recognizes is unknown.

This CDR3 contains 14 residues. Germline assignment: CDR1 SGHDT and CDR2 YYEEEE. V was shortened by 0 bases and J by 2 bases, with 8 bases between the two germline ends. Clones were read by immunoSEQ multiplex PCR, and TCRdb kept only the in-frame ones, dropping some. The repertoire has some 87,000 clones, 70% to 90% of them found once; the top ten carry 4% to 5.5%. This clonotype was obtained from a middle-aged man with glioma. Source: PBMCs, taken from a glioma patient whose treatment included an IDH1 peptide vaccine. V is TRBV5-6 and J is TRBJ1-1, with D unclear. CDR3 nucleotide sequence: TGTGCCAGCAGCTTGGTATCAGGAAACACTGAAGCTTTCTTT. Amino acid sequence: CASSLVSGNTEAFF.